This entry features one T cell receptor (beta chain) sequence. The data are from a study of tumor-infiltrating lymphocytes in localized non-small cell lung cancer. On the study more broadly: From each patient, both tumor and uninvolved lung, non-adjacent to tumor, were sampled.

Profiled with immunoSEQ multiplex PCR; TCRdb holds only in-frame clones, not every one. The sample holds 4,900 or so clones; 66% are singletons and the top ten take around three fifths. The V end lost 4 bases, the J end lost 6 bases, and 18 bases lay between the germline ends. Germline CDR1 is SGHVS and CDR2 is FQNEAQ. The CDR3 spans 15 residues. The source of this sequence is a human donor with non-small cell lung cancer. This chain joins TRBV7-8 and TRBJ1-1, with D unclear. The sample comprised lung tumor tissue. CDR3 sequence (DNA): TGTGCCAGCAGCTCAACGGGCCACGGGAGCGCTGAAGCTTTCTTT. It encodes CASSSTGHGSAEAFF.